The subject of this entry is one T cell receptor beta chain. This entry is derived from a study of blood T cell repertoires in COVID-19. Across the whole study: Samples taken during acute and convalescent COVID-19 were collected in the United States, Italy and Spain. In each case, the material was cDNA or gDNA derived from T cells, B-cell-depleted T cells, or PBMCs.

Under the authors' procedure: It was from reference gene primer amplification that nucleated cell counts were estimated. This table comes from immunoSEQ multiplex PCR, and its TCRdb copy is limited to in-frame clones, with some not included. D and trimming were read from the DNA, whereas the V and J calls and clone size are those reported in that table. The sample shows 160,000 or so clones, about 85% of them seen only once. The CDR3 covers 18 residues. V was cut by 2 bases and J by 0 bases, with 20 bases left in between. Germline V gives CDR1 LGHNA, CDR2 YNFKEQ. The sequenced sample was peripheral blood. This chain links TRBV4-2 with TRBJ2-7; D perhaps matches TRBD1 (5 bases). The sequence was obtained from a man in his forties with acute or convalescent COVID-19. Written as DNA, the CDR3 is TGTGCCAGCAGCCAAAAAAACCCCCTACAGGTTAGCTCCTACGAGCAGTACTTC. Protein sequence: CASSQKNPLQVSSYEQYF.